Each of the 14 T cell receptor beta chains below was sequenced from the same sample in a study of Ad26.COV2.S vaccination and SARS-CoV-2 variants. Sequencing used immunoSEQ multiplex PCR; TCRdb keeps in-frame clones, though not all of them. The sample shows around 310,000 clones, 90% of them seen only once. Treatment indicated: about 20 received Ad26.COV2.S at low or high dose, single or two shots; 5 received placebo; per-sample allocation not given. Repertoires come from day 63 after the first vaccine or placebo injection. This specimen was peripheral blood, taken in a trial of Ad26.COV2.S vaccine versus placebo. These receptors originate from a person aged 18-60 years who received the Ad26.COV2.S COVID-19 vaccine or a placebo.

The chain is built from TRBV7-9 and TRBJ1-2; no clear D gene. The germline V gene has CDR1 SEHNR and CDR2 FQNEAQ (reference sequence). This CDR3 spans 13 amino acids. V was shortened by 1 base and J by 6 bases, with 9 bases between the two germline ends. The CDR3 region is CASSLDGWDGYTF. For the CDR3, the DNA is TGTGCCAGCAGCTTAGATGGGTGGGATGGCTACACCTTC.

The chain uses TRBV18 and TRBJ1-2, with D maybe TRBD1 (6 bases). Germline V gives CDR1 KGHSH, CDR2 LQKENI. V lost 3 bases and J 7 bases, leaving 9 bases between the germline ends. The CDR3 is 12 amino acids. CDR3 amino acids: CASSPDRFGYTF. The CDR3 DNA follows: TGTGCCAGCTCACCCGACAGGTTTGGCTACACCTTC.

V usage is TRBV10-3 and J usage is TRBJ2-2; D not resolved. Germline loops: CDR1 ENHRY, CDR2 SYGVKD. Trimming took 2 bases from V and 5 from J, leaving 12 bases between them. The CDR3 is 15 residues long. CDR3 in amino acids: CAISEAGRTTGELFF. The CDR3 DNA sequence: TGTGCCATCAGTGAGGCTGGGCGTACTACCGGGGAGCTGTTTTTT.

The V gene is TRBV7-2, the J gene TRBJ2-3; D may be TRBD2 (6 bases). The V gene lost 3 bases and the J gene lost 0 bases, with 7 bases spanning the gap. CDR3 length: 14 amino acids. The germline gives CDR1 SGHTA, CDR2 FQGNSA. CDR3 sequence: CASSFAGSTDTQYF. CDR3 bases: TGTGCCAGCAGCTTTGCGGGAAGCACAGATACGCAGTATTTT.

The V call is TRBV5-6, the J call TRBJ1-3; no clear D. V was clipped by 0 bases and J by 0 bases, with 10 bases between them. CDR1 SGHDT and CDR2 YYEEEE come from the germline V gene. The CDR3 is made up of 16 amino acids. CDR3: CASSLGRIPSGNTIYF. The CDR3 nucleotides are TGTGCCAGCAGCTTGGGACGGATACCCTCTGGAAACACCATATATTTT.

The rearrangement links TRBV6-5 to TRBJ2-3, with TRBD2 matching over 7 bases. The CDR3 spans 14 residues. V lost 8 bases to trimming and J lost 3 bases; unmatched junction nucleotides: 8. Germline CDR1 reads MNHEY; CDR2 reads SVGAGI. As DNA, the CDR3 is TGTGCCAGCGGAAGCGGGATTCCTACAGATACGCAGTATTTT. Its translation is CASGSGIPTDTQYF.

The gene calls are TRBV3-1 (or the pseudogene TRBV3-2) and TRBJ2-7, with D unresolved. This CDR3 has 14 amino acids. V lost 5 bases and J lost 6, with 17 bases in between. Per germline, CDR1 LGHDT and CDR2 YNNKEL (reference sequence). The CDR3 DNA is TGTGCCAGCAGCACGACACGTATCGCGATCGAGCAGTACTTC. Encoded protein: CASSTTRIAIEQYF.

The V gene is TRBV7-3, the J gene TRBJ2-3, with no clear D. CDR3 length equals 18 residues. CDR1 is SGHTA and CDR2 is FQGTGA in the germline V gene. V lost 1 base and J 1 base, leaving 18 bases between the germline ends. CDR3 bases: TGTGCCAGCAGCTTAATTGACAAGGAAGCCGGGCGCACAGATACGCAGTATTTT. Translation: CASSLIDKEAGRTDTQYF.

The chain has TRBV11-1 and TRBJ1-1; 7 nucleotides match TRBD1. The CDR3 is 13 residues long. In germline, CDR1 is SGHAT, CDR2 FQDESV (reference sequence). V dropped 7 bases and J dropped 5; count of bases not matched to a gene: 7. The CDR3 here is CASKGGSGTEAFF. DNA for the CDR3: TGTGCCAGCAAAGGGGGCTCGGGAACTGAAGCTTTCTTT.

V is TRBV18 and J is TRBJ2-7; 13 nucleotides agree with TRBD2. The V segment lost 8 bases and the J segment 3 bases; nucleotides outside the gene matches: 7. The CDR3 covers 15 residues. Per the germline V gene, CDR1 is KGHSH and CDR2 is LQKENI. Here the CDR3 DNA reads TGTGCCAGCGGGCCGGGACTAGCGGGGCTCTACGAGCAGTACGTC. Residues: CASGPGLAGLYEQYV.

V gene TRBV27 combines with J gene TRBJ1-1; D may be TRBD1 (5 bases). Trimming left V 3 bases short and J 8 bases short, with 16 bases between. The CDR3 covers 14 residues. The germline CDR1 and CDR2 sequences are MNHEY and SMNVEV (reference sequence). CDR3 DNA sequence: TGTGCCAGCAGTTTTATAAAGGAGGGGCCCGAAGCTTTCTTT. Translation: CASSFIKEGPEAFF.

CDR3 DNA sequence: TGTGCCAGCAGCTTGCGTTCTAGCGGGAGAAGGACCGGGGAGCTGTTTTTT. Amino acids: CASSLRSSGRRTGELFF. The chain uses TRBV5-4 and TRBJ2-2; 10 bases line up with TRBD2. CDR1 SGHNT and CDR2 YYREEE come from the germline V gene (reference sequence). J gave up 5 bases and V 1 base, and 8 bases lay outside the gene matches. The CDR3 is 17 residues long.

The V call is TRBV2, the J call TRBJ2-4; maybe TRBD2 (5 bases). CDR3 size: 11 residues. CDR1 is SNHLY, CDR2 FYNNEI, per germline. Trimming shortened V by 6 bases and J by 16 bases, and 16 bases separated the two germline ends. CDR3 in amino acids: CASSNRDSTYF. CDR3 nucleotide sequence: TGTGCCAGCAGCAACCGGGATTCTACTTACTTC.

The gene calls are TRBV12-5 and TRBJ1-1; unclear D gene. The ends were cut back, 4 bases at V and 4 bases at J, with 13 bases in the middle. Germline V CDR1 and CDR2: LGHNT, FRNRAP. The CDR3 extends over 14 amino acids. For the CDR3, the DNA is TGTGCTAGTGGTTCCAAACCCTTTAGCACTGAAGCTTTCTTT. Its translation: CASGSKPFSTEAFF.